Sequencing of this TCR beta chain was carried out in a study of blood T cell repertoires in COVID-19. Germline V gene lookup returns CDR1 SGHAT and CDR2 FQNNGV. V was shortened by 3 bases and J by 2 bases, with 10 bases between the two germline ends. The CDR3 has 14 residues. Assay used: immunoSEQ multiplex PCR; TCRdb lists only in-frame clones, some missing. In the table there are about 81,000 clones, roughly 96% of which are singletons. V is TRBV11-2 and J is TRBJ1-2; D gene uncertain. The specimen sequenced was peripheral blood. This clonotype was sampled from a human donor with active COVID-19. The donor label of this sample is uncertain. CDR3 DNA sequence: TGTGCCAGCAGCTTGCATCAGGAAAACTATGGCTACACCTTC. It yields the protein CASSLHQENYGYTF. The complete variable domain, with remaining parts taken from reference TRBV11-2 and TRBJ1-2, reads EAGVAQSPRYKIIEKRQSVAFWCNPISGHATLYWYQQILGQGPKLLIQFQNNGVVDDSQLPKDRFSAERLKGVDSTLKIQPAKLEDSAVYLCASSLHQENYGYTFGSGTRLTVV.